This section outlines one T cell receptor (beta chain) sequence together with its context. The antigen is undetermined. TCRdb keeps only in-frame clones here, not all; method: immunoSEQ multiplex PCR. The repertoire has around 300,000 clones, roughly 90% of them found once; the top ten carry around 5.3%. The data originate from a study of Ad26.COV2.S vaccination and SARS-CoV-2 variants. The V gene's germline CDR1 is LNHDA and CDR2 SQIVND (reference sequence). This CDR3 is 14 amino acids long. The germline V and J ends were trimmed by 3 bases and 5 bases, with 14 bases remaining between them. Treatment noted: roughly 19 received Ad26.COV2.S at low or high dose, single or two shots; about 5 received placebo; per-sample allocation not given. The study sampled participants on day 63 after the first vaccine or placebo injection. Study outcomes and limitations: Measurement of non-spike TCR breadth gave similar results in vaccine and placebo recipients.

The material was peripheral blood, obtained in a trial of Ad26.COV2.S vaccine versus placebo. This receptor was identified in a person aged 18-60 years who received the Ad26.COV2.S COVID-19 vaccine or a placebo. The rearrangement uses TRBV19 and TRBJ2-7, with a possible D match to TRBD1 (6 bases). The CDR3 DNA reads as TGTGCCAGTAGTATCCAGGGGAAGTCGCACGAGCAGTACTTC. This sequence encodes CASSIQGKSHEQYF.